This TCR beta chain was captured by sequencing in a study of immune evolution from preneoplasia to lung adenocarcinoma (dated by TCRdb to the early 2020s). Concerning the study at large: HLA loss of heterozygosity was observed in roughly 7%, 15% and 33% of AIS, MIA and ADC lesions, respectively, and was not observed in any AAH lesions. The study combined immune gene expression, TCR sequencing and multiplex immunofluorescence to profile immune contexture across lung adenocarcinoma precursors and invasive adenocarcinoma. Resected precursor lesions (AAH, AIS, MIA) and invasive adenocarcinomas were each compared against paired morphologically normal lung tissue. Sample size was based on specimen availability rather than a prior power calculation. The immune data were integrated with whole exome sequencing and methylation data from the same cohort of nodules. In total, the cohort included 50 or so patients with pulmonary nodules, all of whom underwent surgical resection. A total of roughly 46 patients contributed TCR sequencing data. According to the study, about 100 samples went through TCR sequencing. POLYSOLVER was used to infer Class I HLA alleles from exome data, and LOHHLA was used to detect allele-specific HLA loss.

The patients had resection in Japan or China between about 2013 and 2017. Two lung cancer pathologists independently reviewed H&E slides to confirm the histologic diagnosis of every case. Macro-dissection after pathologic assessment enriched premalignant or tumor cells for nucleic acid extraction. The AllPrep DNA/RNA FFPE Kit was used to isolate DNA from FFPE tissue. TCR beta CDR3 regions were sequenced from DNA using the immunoSEQ hsTCRbeta Kit. The authors' pipeline ran thus. The ImmunoSEQ Analyzer was used to analyse the TCR sequencing data. T cell clonality was defined as 1 minus Pielou's evenness, calculated on productive rearrangements. To measure T cell diversity, the inverse Simpson index was applied to productive templates. T cell density was defined as TCR beta template counts normalized to usable DNA, with usable DNA estimated by amplification and sequencing of housekeeping genes. TCR metrics were compared across histologic stages using two-sided Kruskal-Wallis tests. What TCRdb holds here is the immuneACCESS table cut down to in-frame rearrangements. Part of the clones is not present; checked against another copy, under half of the missing clones reflect an unresolved V gene, and the others are unexplained. V, J and clone size are taken as reported in that table, and D and trimming were inferred from the DNA itself. Here the sample has 15,000 to 20,000 clones; about 88% occur a single time. About 2.5% of the sample belongs to the ten largest clones.

Overall study outcomes, separate from this receptor: Top T cell clone frequencies were highest in normal lung and appeared to decrease progressively from AAH through AIS, MIA and invasive adenocarcinoma. The highest clonality was observed in normal lung, whereas higher T cell density and diversity but lower clonality appeared to be present in later-stage lesions. T cell clonality was highest in KRAS-mutant nodules compared with EGFR-mutant or double wild-type lesions. Because all patients came from Japan and China, whether the findings apply to Western populations was uncertain. The findings were based on association rather than direct causation, and larger cohorts with long-term follow-up and longitudinal biopsies were deemed needed.

This clone occurred once. It has no known antigen specificity. Base qualities were left out, and no much larger clone turns up one base away. The sample was FFPE invasive lung adenocarcinoma tissue. The label giving this sample's cell subset or site can be read as: frankly invasive lung adenocarcinoma (ADC). This clonotype originated in a person between 65 and 80 years old with invasive lung adenocarcinoma.

The sequenced DNA is TGTGCCAGCAGCTTAGGGACTAGCGGGACCGGGGAGCTGTTTTTT. Its protein reads: CASSLGTSGTGELFF. In this chain, TRBV11-2 is recombined with TRBJ2-2; 11 middle bases align to TRBD2. The germline V gene specifies SGHAT as CDR1 and FQNNGV as CDR2. The cysteine opens and the phenylalanine closes a CDR3 of 15 amino acids. Left in the record is the CDR3 DNA by itself, 45 bases read in frame from the first base. After removal of 1 base from V and 5 bases from J, the junction retains 0 bases not matched to a gene.